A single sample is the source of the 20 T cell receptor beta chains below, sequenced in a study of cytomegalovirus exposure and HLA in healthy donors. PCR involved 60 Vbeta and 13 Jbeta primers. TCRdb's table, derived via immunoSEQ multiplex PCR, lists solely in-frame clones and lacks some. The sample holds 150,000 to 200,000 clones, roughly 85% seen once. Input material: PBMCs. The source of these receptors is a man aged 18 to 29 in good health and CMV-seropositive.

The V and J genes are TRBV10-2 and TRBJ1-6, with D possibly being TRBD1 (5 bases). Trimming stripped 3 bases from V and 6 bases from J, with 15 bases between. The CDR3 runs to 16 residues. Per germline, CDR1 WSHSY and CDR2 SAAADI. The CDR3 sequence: CASSDLGRGLNSPLHF. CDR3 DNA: TGCGCCAGCAGTGACTTAGGACGGGGACTTAATTCACCCCTCCACTTT.

CDR3 nucleotide sequence: TGTGCCAGCAGCTTAGATCTAGAGACCCAGTACTTC. Protein sequence: CASSLDLETQYF. The chain uses TRBV11-3 and TRBJ2-5; D is undetermined. The CDR3 sequence is 12 residues long. The V and J ends lost 0 bases and 4 bases respectively, with 3 bases between them. Germline CDR1 is SGHNT and CDR2 is YENEEA.

The CDR3 DNA reads as TGTGCCAGCAGCGTAGGCGGGGGCAATCAGCCCCAGCATTTT. Its translation is CASSVGGGNQPQHF. This chain connects TRBV9 to TRBJ1-5; D gene unclear. Germline V gene sequence: CDR1 SGDLS, CDR2 YYNGEE. V was cut by 0 bases and J by 2 bases, with 6 bases left in between. The CDR3 has 14 amino acids.

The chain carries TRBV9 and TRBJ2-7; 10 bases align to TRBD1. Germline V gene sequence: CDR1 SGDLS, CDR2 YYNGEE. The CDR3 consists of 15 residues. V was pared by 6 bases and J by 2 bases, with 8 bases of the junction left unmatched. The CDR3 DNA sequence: TGTGCCAGCAACTACTACGGGACAGGGGCCTACGAGCAGTACTTC. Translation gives CASNYYGTGAYEQYF. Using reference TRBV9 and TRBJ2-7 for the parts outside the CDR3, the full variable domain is DSGVTQTPKHLITATGQRVTLRCSPRSGDLSVYWYQQSLDQGLQFLIQYYNGEERAKGNILERFSAQQFPDLHSELNLSSLELGDSALYFCASNYYGTGAYEQYFGPGTRLTVT.

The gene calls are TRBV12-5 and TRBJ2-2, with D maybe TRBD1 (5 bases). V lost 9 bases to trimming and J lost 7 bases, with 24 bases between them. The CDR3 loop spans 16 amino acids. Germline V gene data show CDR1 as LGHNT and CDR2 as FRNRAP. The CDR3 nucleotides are TGTGCTAGCGTTCGGCAAGCAGGGCAAGCGAGCGGGGAGCTGTTTTTT. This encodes CASVRQAGQASGELFF.

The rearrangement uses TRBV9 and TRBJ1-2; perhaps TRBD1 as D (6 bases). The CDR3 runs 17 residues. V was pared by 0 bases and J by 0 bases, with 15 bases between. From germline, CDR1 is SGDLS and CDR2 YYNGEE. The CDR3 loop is CASSVGPSGTTNYGYTF. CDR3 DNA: TGTGCCAGCAGCGTAGGTCCTTCCGGGACAACTAACTATGGCTACACCTTC.

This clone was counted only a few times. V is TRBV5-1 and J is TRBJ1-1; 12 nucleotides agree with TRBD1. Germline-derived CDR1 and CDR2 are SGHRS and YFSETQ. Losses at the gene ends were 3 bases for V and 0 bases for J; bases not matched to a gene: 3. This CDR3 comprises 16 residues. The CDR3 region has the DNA TGCGCCAGCAGCTGGGGACAGGGGGCCGTGAACACTGAAGCTTTCTTT. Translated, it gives CASSWGQGAVNTEAFF.

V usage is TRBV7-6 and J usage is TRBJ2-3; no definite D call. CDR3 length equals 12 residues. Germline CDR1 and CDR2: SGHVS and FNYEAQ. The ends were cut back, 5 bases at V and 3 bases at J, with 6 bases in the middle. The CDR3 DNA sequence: TGTGCCAGCAGCCCATCAACAGATACGCAGTATTTT. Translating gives CASSPSTDTQYF.

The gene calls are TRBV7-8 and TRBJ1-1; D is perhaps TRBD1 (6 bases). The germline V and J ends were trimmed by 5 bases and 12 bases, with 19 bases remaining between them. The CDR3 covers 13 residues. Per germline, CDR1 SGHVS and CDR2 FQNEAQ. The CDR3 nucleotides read TGTGCCAGCAGCCCCGGACAGAGGGAAGGACCTTTCTTT. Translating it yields CASSPGQREGPFF.

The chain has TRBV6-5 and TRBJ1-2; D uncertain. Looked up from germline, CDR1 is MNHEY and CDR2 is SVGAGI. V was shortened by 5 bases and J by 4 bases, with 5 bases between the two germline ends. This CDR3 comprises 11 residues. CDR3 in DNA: TGTGCCAGCAGTAACAGCTATGGCTACACCTTC. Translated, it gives CASSNSYGYTF.

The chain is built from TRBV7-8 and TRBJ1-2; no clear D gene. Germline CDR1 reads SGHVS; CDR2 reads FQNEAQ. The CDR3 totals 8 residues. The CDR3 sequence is CAPEIYTF. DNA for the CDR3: TGTGCGCCTGAGATCTACACCTTC.

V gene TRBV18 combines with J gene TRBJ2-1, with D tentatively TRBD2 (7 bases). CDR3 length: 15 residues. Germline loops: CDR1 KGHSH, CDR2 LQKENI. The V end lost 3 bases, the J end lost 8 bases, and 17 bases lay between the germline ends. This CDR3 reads CASSPPGGGRYEQFF. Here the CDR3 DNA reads TGTGCCAGCTCACCCCCCGGCGGGGGCCGCTATGAGCAGTTCTTC.

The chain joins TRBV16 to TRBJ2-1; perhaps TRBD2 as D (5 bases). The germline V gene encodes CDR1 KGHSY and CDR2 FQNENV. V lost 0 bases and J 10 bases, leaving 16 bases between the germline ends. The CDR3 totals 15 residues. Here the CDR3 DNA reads TGTGCCAGCAGCCAATCTTGGACTCAGGCCTCAGAGCAGTTCTTC. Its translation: CASSQSWTQASEQFF. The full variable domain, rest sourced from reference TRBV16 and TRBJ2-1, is GEEVAQTPKHLVRGEGQKAKLYCAPIKGHSYVFWYQQVLKNEFKFLISFQNENVFDETGMPKERFSAKCLPNSPCSLEIQATKLEDSAVYFCASSQSWTQASEQFFGPGTRLTVL.

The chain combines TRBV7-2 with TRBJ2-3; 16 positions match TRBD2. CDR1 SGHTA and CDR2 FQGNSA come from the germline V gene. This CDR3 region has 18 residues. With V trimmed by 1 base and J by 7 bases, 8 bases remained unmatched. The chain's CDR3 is CASSLVGTSGGETNTQYF. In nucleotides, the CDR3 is TGTGCCAGCAGCTTAGTTGGGACTAGCGGGGGGGAGACGAATACGCAGTATTTT.

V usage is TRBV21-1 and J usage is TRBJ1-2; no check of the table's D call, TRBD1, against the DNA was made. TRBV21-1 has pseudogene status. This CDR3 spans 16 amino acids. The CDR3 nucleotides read TGTGCCAGCAGCAAGACAGGGGGCGTAGGGAACTATGGCTACACCTTC. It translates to CASSKTGGVGNYGYTF.

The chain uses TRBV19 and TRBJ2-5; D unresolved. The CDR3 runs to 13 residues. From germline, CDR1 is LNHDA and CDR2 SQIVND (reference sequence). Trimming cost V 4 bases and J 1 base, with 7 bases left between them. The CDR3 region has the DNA TGTGCCAGTAGTACCACGGGCCAAGAGACCCAGTACTTC. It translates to CASSTTGQETQYF.

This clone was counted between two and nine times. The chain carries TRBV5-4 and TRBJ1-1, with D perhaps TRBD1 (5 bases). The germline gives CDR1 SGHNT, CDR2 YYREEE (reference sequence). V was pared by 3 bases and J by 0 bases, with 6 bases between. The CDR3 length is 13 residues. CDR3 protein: CASSSRVNTEAFF. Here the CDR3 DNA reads TGTGCCAGCAGCTCCAGGGTGAACACTGAAGCTTTCTTT.

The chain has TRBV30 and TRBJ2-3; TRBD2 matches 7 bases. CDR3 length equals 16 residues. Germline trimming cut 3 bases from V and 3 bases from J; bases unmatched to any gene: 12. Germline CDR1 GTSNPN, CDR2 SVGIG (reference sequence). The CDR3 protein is CAWSPPRRGRTDTQYF. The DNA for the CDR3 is TGTGCCTGGAGCCCCCCCAGGCGGGGGAGAACAGATACGCAGTATTTT.

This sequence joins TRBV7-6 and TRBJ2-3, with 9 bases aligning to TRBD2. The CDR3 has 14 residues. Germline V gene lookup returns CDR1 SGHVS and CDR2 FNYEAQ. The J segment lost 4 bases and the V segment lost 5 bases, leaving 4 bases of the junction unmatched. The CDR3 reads CASSRGLAADTQYF. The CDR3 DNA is TGTGCCAGCAGCCGGGGACTAGCAGCAGATACGCAGTATTTT. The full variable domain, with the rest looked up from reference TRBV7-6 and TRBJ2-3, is GAGVSQSPRYKVTKRGQDVALRCDPISGHVSLYWYRQALGQGPEFLTYFNYEAQQDKSGLPNDRFSAERPEGSISTLTIQRTEQRDSAMYRCASSRGLAADTQYFGPGTRLTVL.

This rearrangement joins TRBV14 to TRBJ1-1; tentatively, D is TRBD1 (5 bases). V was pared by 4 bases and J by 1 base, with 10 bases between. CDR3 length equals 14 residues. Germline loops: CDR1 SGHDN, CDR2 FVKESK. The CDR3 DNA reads TGTGCCAGCAGCCGGGCAGGGTGGAACACTGAAGCTTTCTTT. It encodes CASSRAGWNTEAFF.